This T cell receptor (beta chain) was identified during a study of blood T cell repertoires in COVID-19. Study as a whole: The United States, Italy and Spain provided the acute and convalescent COVID-19 samples. T cells, B-cell-depleted T cells, or PBMCs supplied cDNA or gDNA.

The CDR3 covers 15 residues. Germline V gene sequence: CDR1 MNHNS, CDR2 SASEGT. With 0 bases removed from V and 5 bases from J, the gap between germline ends came to 13 bases. In the original analysis: Amplification of reference gene primers provided the estimated nucleated cell counts. Sequencing used immunoSEQ multiplex PCR; TCRdb keeps in-frame clones, though not all of them. The V and J calls and clone size were taken over from that table, and D and trimming were inferred from the DNA. Of 65,000 to 80,000 clones in the sample, about 88% were seen once. This chain connects TRBV6-1 to TRBJ2-5; D possibly corresponds to TRBD1 (5 bases). Sequencing was carried out using peripheral blood. This clonotype was sampled from a human donor in a cohort sampled during active COVID-19. CDR3 loop: CASSEASAGKETQYF. Written as DNA, the CDR3 is TGTGCCAGCAGTGAAGCGTCGGCAGGGAAGGAGACCCAGTACTTC.